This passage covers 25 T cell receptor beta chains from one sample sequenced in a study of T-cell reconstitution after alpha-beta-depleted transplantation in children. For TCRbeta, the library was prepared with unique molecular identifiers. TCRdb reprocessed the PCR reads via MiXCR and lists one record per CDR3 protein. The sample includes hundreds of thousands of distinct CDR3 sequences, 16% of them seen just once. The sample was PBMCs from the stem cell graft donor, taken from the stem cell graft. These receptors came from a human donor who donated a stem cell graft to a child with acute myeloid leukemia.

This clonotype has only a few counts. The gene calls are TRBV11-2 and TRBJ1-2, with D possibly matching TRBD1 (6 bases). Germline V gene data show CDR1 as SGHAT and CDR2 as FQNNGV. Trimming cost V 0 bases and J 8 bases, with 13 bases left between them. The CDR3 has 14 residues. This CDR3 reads CASSLEWSGDGYTF. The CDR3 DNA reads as TGTGCCAGCAGCTTAGAGTGGTCAGGGGACGGCTACACCTTC.

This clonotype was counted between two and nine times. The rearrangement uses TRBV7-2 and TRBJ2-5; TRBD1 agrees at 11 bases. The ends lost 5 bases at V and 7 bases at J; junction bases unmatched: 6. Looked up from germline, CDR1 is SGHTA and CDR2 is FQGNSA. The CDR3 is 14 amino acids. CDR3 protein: CASSGQGARGTQYF. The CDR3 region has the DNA TGTGCCAGCAGCGGACAGGGGGCGCGGGGGACCCAGTACTTC.

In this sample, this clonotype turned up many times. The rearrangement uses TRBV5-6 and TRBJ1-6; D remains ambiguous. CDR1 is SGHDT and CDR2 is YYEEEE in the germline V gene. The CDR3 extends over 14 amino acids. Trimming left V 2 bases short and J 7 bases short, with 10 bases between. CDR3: CASSLGQKNSPLHF. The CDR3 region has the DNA TGTGCCAGCAGCTTAGGTCAGAAGAATTCACCCCTCCACTTT.

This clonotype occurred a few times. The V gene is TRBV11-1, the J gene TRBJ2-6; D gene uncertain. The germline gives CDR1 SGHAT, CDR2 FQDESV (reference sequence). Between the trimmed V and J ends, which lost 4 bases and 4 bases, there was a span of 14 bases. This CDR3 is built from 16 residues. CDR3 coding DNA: TGTGCCAGCAGCTCCCGCCAGGCAACAGGGGCCAACGTCCTGACTTTC. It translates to CASSSRQATGANVLTF.

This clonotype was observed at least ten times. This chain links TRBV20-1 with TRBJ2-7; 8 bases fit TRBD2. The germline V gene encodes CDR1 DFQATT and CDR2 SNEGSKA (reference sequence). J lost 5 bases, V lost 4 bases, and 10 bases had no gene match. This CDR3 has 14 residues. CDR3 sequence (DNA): TGCAGTGCTACCACACGGGGGGGCCGCAACGAGCAGTACGTC. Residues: CSATTRGGRNEQYV.

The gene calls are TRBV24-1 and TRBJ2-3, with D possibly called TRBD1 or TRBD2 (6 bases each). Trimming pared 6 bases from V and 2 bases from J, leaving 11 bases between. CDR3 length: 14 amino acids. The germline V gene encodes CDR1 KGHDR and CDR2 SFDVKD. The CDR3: CATSRSGATDTQYF. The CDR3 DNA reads TGTGCCACCAGTCGCTCGGGGGCCACAGATACGCAGTATTTT.

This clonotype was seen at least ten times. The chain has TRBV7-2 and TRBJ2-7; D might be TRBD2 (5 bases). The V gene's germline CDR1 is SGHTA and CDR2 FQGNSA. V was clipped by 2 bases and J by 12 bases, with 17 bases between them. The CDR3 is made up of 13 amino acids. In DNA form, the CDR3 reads TGTGCCAGCAGCTTATTATCAGAGGGTTACCCGTACTTC. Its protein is CASSLLSEGYPYF.

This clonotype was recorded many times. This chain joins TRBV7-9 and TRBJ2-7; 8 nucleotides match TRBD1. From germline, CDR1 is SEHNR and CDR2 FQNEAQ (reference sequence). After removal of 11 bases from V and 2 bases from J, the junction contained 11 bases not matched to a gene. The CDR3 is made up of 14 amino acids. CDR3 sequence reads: CASSGTGYAYEQYF. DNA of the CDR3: TGTGCCTCCTCGGGGACAGGATACGCCTACGAGCAGTACTTC.

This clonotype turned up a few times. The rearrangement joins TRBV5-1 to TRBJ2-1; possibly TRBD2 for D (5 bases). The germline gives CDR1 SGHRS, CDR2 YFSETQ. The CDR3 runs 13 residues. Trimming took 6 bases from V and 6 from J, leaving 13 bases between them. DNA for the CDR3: TGCGCCAGCACCCCTGTCCGGGGCAATGAGCAGTTCTTC. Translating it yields CASTPVRGNEQFF. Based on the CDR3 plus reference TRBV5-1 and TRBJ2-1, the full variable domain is KAGVTQTPRYLIKTRGQQVTLSCSPISGHRSVSWYQQTPGQGLQFLFEYFSETQRNKGNFPGRFSGRQFSNSRSEMNVSTLELGDSALYLCASTPVRGNEQFFGPGTRLTVL.

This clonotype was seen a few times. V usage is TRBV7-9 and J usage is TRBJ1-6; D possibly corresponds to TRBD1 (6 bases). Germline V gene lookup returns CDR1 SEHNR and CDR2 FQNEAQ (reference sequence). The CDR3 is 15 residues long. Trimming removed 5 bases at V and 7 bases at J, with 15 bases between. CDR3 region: CASSHPRQGNSPLHF. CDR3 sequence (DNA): TGTGCCAGCAGCCACCCGCGGCAGGGGAATTCACCCCTCCACTTT. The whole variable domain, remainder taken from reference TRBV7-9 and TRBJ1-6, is DTGVSQNPRHKITKRGQNVTFRCDPISEHNRLYWYRQTLGQGPEFLTYFQNEAQLEKSRLLSDRFSAERPKGSFSTLEIQRTEQGDSAMYLCASSHPRQGNSPLHFGNGTRLTVT.

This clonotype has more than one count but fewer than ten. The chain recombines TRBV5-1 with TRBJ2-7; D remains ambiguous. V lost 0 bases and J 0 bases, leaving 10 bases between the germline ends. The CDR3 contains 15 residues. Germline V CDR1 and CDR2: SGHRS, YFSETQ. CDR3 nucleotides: TGCGCCAGCAGCTTGGGACCGGTACCCTCCTACGAGCAGTACTTC. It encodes CASSLGPVPSYEQYF.

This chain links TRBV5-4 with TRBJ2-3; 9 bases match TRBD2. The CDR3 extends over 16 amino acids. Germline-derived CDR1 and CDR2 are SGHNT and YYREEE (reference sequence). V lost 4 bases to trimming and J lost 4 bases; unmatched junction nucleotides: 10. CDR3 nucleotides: TGTGCCAGCAGCATGGGGCGGGGGGGCCTCGCAGATACGCAGTATTTT. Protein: CASSMGRGGLADTQYF.

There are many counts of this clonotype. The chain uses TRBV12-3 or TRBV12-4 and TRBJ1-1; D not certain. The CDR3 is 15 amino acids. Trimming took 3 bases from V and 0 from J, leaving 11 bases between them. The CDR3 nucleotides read TGTGCCAGCAGTTTCCAGACGGCGATGAACACTGAAGCTTTCTTT. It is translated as CASSFQTAMNTEAFF.

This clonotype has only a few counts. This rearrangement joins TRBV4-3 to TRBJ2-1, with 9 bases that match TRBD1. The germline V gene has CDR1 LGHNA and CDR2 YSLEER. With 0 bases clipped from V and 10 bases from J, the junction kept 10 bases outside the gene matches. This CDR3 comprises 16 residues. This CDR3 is CASSQDPGQGLGEQFF. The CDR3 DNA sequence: TGCGCCAGCAGCCAAGATCCAGGACAGGGGTTAGGGGAGCAGTTCTTC.

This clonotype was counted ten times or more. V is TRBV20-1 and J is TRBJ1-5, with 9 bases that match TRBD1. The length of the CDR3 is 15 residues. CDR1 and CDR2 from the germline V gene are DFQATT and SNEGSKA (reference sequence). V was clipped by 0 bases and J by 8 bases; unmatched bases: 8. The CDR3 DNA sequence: TGCAGTGCTAGAGACGGTGGGACAGGGATTGAGCCCCAGCATTTT. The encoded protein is CSARDGGTGIEPQHF.

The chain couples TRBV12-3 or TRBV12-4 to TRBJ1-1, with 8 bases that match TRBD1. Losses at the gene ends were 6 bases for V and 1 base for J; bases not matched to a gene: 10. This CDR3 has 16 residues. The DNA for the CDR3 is TGTGCCAGCAGCCCCCAGGGGGCAGGGGGGAACACTGAAGCTTTCTTT. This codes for CASSPQGAGGNTEAFF.

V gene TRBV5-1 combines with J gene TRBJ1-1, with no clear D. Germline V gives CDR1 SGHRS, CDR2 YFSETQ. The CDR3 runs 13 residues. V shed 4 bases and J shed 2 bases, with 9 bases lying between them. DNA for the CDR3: TGCGCCAGCAGCCGGAACGATAACACTGAAGCTTTCTTT. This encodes CASSRNDNTEAFF.

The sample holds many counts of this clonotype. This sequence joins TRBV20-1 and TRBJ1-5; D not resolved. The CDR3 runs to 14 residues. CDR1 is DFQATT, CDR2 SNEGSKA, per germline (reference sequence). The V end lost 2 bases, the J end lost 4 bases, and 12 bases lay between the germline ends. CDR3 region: CSARMGNQNQPQHF. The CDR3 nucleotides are TGCAGTGCTAGAATGGGGAATCAAAATCAGCCCCAGCATTTT.

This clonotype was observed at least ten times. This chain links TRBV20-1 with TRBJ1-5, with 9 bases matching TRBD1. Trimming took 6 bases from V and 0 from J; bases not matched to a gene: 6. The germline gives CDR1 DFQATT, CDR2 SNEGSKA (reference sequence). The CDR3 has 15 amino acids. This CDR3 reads CSAGDRDYSNQPQHF. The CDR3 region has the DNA TGCAGTGCCGGGGACAGGGACTATAGCAATCAGCCCCAGCATTTT.

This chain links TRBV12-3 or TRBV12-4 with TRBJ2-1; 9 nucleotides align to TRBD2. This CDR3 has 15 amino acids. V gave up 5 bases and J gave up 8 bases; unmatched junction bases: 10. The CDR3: CASSTAGGVKDEQFF. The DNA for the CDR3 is TGTGCCAGCAGTACTGCGGGGGGGGTTAAAGATGAGCAGTTCTTC.

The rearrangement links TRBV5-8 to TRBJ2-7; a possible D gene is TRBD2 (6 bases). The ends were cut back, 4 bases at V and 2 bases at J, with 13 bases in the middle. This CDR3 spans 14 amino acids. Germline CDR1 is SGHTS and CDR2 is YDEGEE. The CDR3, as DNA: TGTGCCAGCAGCATATGGACGGGAGCCTACGAGCAGTACGTC. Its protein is CASSIWTGAYEQYV.

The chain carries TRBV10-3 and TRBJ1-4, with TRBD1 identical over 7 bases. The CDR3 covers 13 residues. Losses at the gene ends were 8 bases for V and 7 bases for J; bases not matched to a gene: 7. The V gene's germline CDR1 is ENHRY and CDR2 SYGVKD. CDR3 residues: CAIGGQSREKLFF. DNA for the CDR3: TGTGCCATCGGGGGACAGAGCCGTGAAAAACTGTTTTTT.

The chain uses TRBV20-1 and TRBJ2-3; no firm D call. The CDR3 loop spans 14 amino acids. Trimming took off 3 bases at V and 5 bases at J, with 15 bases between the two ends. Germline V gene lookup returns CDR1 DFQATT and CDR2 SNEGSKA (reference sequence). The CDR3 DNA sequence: TGCAGTGCTAGTGCCCTGAAAGTTAGAGATACGCAGTATTTT. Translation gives CSASALKVRDTQYF.

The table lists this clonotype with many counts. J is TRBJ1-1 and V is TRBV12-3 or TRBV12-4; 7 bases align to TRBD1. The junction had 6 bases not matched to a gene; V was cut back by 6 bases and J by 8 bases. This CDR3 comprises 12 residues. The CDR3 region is CASSLTGIEAFF. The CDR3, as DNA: TGTGCCAGCAGCCTGACAGGGATAGAAGCTTTCTTT.

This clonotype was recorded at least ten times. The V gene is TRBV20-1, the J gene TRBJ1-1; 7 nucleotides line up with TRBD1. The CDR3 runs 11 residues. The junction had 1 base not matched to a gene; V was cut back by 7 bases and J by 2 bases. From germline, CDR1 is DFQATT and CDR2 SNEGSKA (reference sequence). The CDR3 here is CSGQGNTEAFF. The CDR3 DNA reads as TGCAGTGGACAGGGAAACACTGAAGCTTTCTTT.